The clone carrying this T cell receptor (beta chain) has ten or more counts. Its antigen is as yet unknown. The sample is drawn from a study of T-cell reconstitution after alpha-beta-depleted transplantation in children. This CDR3 is 14 amino acids long. The germline V and J ends were trimmed by 1 base and 0 bases, with 5 bases remaining between them. Germline loops: CDR1 LNHNV, CDR2 YYDKDF (reference sequence). Unique molecular identifiers were built into the TCRbeta library. TCRdb re-called the PCR reads with MiXCR, one entry per CDR3 protein. The sample lists about 160,000 distinct CDR3 sequences; around 10% were seen once. Whole-study results and caveats: Diversity of TCRbeta at day 60 was high in some patients, arising from surviving recipient T cells and thymic progenitors. Hyperexpanded clones declined; after one year, newly produced T cells mostly supplied diversity. Reportedly, roughly two months post-transplant, alpha-beta T cells arose from several hundred expanded graft clones.

The sample was PBMCs, taken before TCRalphabeta/CD19-depleted stem cell transplant. The clonotype was recovered from a boy between 2 and 10 years old with acute myeloid leukemia, due to receive a stem cell transplant. This chain links TRBV15 with TRBJ2-3; D uncertain. Written as DNA, the CDR3 is TGTGCCACCAGCAGAGGGGCAAGCACAGATACGCAGTATTTT. This gives the protein CATSRGASTDTQYF.